These T cell receptor beta chains were read from a single sample in a study of T cell changes during pregnancy in multiple sclerosis. Sequencing was performed with immunoSEQ multiplex PCR; in TCRdb, only in-frame clones are kept and a portion is missing. The data contain 40,000 to 50,000 clones, 90% of them seen just once; the ten biggest clones take up roughly 0.72%. The sample consisted of CD4+ T cells from peripheral blood mononuclear cells, taken before pregnancy. The receptors derive from a female donor with multiple sclerosis, enrolled in a pregnancy study. The CDR3 runs from the conserved cysteine through the conserved F or W. The D gene is left open where the match is weak. Some rows mark clone size as missing; the rest say once, few, many or name a class of expanded clone.

D,V,size,J,DNA,CDR3
-,TRBV15,few,TRBJ2-5,TGTGCCACCAGCAGAGGGACTCAAGAGACCCAGTACTTC,CATSRGTQETQYF
-,TRBV7-2,few,TRBJ1-2,TGTGCCAGCAGCCAGCCCCCTGGCAGGGAATATGGCTACACCTTC,CASSQPPGREYGYTF
-,TRBV28,once,TRBJ2-3,TGTGCCAGCAGTTTGTCGGGGGACCACACAGATACGCAGTATTTT,CASSLSGDHTDTQYF
TRBD2,TRBV5-1,few,TRBJ2-5,TGCGCCAGCAGCTTGGCGGCTAGCGGGAGGGCCGTGGAGACCCAGTACTTC,CASSLAASGRAVETQYF
-,TRBV6-6,-,TRBJ1-5,TGTGCCAGCAACAATGGACAGACCTATAGCAATCAGCCCCAGCATTTT,CASNNGQTYSNQPQHF
TRBD2,TRBV5-4,-,TRBJ2-1,TGTGCCAGCAGCTTACCCAGCGGGGGGGCCCAGAATGAGCAGTTCTTC,CASSLPSGGAQNEQFF
-,TRBV29-1,-,TRBJ2-1,TGCAGCGTGGATTTTAATCCCCGAGGATCCTACAATGAGCAGTTCTTC,CSVDFNPRGSYNEQFF
-,TRBV7-7,-,TRBJ2-5,TGTGCCAGCAGCTTAAGCCCTGCGGAGACCCAGTACTTC,CASSLSPAETQYF
TRBD2,TRBV30,-,TRBJ2-1,TGTGCCACGACTAGCGGGGCAAAAGCCTACAATGAGCAGTTCTTC,CATTSGAKAYNEQFF
-,TRBV7-2,-,TRBJ2-5,TGTGCCAGCAGCTTAGCCGGCAGGTCGGAGACCCAGTACTTC,CASSLAGRSETQYF
TRBD1,TRBV11-2,-,TRBJ2-3,TGTGCCAGCAGCTCCCGGGACAGGGTCACAGATACGCAGTATTTT,CASSSRDRVTDTQYF
-,TRBV6-1,-,TRBJ1-5,TGTGCCAGCAGTGTCCAGGGCAATCAGCCCCAGCATTTT,CASSVQGNQPQHF
-,TRBV6-5,-,TRBJ2-5,TGTGCCAGCAATGCAGGATGGATGGAGACCCAGTACTTC,CASNAGWMETQYF
TRBD1,TRBV6-5,-,TRBJ2-1,TGTGCCAGCAGGCGGACAGGGGGGTATGAGCAGTTCTTC,CASRRTGGYEQFF
-,TRBV19,-,TRBJ2-3,TGTGCCAGTACCCGTACCGGGGGAGATACGCAGTATTTT,CASTRTGGDTQYF
TRBD1,TRBV29-1,few,TRBJ1-1,TGCAGCGTGGTCAGGGGGCTGAGCACTGAAGCTTTCTTT,CSVVRGLSTEAFF
-,TRBV25-1,-,TRBJ2-1,TGTGCCAGCAGGCTGACAGGCCCCTACAATGAGCAGTTCTTC,CASRLTGPYNEQFF
TRBD1,TRBV2,-,TRBJ2-7,TGTGCCAGCAGCAGGGCGGGACAGGGGGAAGACGAGCAGTACTTC,CASSRAGQGEDEQYF
-,TRBV4-3,-,TRBJ2-7,TGCGCCAGCAGCCCACTTCCGGGGTCCTACTACGAGCAGTACTTC,CASSPLPGSYYEQYF
TRBD1,TRBV7-8,-,TRBJ1-2,TGTGCCAGCAGCGCCCGGACAGGGGACCACGTCTATGGCTACACCTTC,CASSARTGDHVYGYTF
-,TRBV18,once,TRBJ1-2,TGTGCCAGTCGCGCGCCCCGGGACAATACTAACTATGGCTACACCTTC,CASRAPRDNTNYGYTF
-,TRBV29-1,-,TRBJ1-4,TGCAGCGTTGTTGGCGCAGGGGCAACTAATGAAAAACTGTTTTTT,CSVVGAGATNEKLFF
-,TRBV6-6,-,TRBJ1-2,TGTGCCAGCAGTTACCTGTCAGGGAAAGACTATGGCTACACCTTC,CASSYLSGKDYGYTF
TRBD2,TRBV18,-,TRBJ2-1,TGTGCCAGCTCACCGGCGGGAGGCTCCTACAATGAGCAGTTCTTC,CASSPAGGSYNEQFF
-,TRBV13,-,TRBJ2-3,TGTGCCAGCAGCTTAGGTGGGGGGGCAGGAAGCACAGATACGCAGTATTTT,CASSLGGGAGSTDTQYF
TRBD1,TRBV19,-,TRBJ2-3,TGTGCCAGTAGCCGGGCGACAGGGGCCCCATTGGATACGCAGTATTTT,CASSRATGAPLDTQYF
-,TRBV7-9,few,TRBJ2-2,TGTGCCAGCAGCCTGGACAGCCCCACGACCGGGGAGCTGTTTTTT,CASSLDSPTTGELFF
TRBD2,TRBV7-3,-,TRBJ2-7,TGTGCCAGCAGCTTGGGACTAGCGGGAGTCCACGAGCAGTACTTC,CASSLGLAGVHEQYF
-,TRBV10-3,-,TRBJ2-1,TGTGCCATCAGTGCCGGGGGCAATGAGCAGTTCTTC,CAISAGGNEQFF
-,TRBV5-1,-,TRBJ2-3,TGCGCCAGCAGCTTGAATTACGGTAGCACAGATACGCAGTATTTT,CASSLNYGSTDTQYF
TRBD2,TRBV11-2,-,TRBJ2-1,TGTGCCAGCAGCTCCAAACTACTAGCGGGAGGTTCCTACAATGAGCAGTTCTTC,CASSSKLLAGGSYNEQFF
-,TRBV27,-,TRBJ1-6,TGCACATACAGGGAACCCCTCCACTTT,CTYREPLHF
-,TRBV28,-,TRBJ2-7,TGTGCCAGCAGTCCCACAGTCCCGACCGAGCAGTACTTC,CASSPTVPTEQYF
TRBD2,TRBV7-6,-,TRBJ2-3,TGTGCCAGCAGCCCGCGGGAGGGGGGCACAGATACGCAGTATTTT,CASSPREGGTDTQYF
TRBD2,TRBV7-2,-,TRBJ2-3,TGTGCCAGCAGCTTCGGGGGGGGATATTCCACAGATACGCAGTATTTT,CASSFGGGYSTDTQYF
-,TRBV28,-,TRBJ2-7,TGTGCCAGCAGTTTGGGGGGCGAGCAGTACTTC,CASSLGGEQYF
-,TRBV11-1,-,TRBJ2-1,TGTGCCAGCAGCTCAAAGGGTACAGGGACCAATGAGCAGTTCTTC,CASSSKGTGTNEQFF
-,TRBV2,-,TRBJ1-2,TGTGCCAGCAGTGAACGGCAGGCAGGGGTGGGCGGCTACACCTTC,CASSERQAGVGGYTF
TRBD2,TRBV7-3,-,TRBJ2-7,TGTGCCAGCAGCGGGGTAAAGGGGAGGGACTTC,CASSGVKGRDF
-,TRBV19,few,TRBJ1-2,TGTGCCAGTAGTAGGTCCGGAACAGCCGGCTACACCTTC,CASSRSGTAGYTF
TRBD1,TRBV27,-,TRBJ2-7,TGTGCCAGCAGTTTCCAGGGGGACACGTTCTACGAGCAGTACTTC,CASSFQGDTFYEQYF
-,TRBV5-1,-,TRBJ2-7,TGCGCCAGCAGCTTGGCTCTAAGTCTCGGGAGTTTAACCTACGAGCAGTACTTC,CASSLALSLGSLTYEQYF
TRBD2,TRBV7-7,-,TRBJ2-1,TGTGCCAGCAGCAGGGGGCGGGAGGGCTCGAATGAGCAGTTCTTC,CASSRGREGSNEQFF
-,TRBV4-1,-,TRBJ1-2,TGCGCCAGCAGCCAAGAGTTGAACAGGGACCGCTATGGCTACACCTTC,CASSQELNRDRYGYTF
-,TRBV5-1,-,TRBJ1-3,TGCGCCAGCAGCTTGGAGGGCAGGGTTTCATCTGGAAACACCATATATTTT,CASSLEGRVSSGNTIYF
TRBD2,TRBV5-8,-,TRBJ2-1,TGTGCCAGCAGCTTGTCGGGAGTCGCGGGGGGCCGAGAGCAGTTCTTC,CASSLSGVAGGREQFF
TRBD1,TRBV5-4,-,TRBJ2-7,TGTGCCAGCAGCCTCCGGGACAGATCCTACGAGCAGTACTTC,CASSLRDRSYEQYF
TRBD2,TRBV19,-,TRBJ2-1,TGTGCCAGTACGACTAGCTGGGAAACTCCGCAGTTCTTC,CASTTSWETPQFF
TRBD1,TRBV6-6,-,TRBJ2-7,TGTGCCAGCAGCTTCAGGGGGTACGAGCAGTACTTC,CASSFRGYEQYF
-,TRBV19,-,TRBJ1-5,TGTGCCAGTAGTTTTCTAGTAGGCAATCAGCCCCAGCATTTT,CASSFLVGNQPQHF
-,TRBV27,once,TRBJ2-2,TGTGCCAGCAGCCCAGGGGCCTTGAACACCGGGGAGCTGTTTTTT,CASSPGALNTGELFF